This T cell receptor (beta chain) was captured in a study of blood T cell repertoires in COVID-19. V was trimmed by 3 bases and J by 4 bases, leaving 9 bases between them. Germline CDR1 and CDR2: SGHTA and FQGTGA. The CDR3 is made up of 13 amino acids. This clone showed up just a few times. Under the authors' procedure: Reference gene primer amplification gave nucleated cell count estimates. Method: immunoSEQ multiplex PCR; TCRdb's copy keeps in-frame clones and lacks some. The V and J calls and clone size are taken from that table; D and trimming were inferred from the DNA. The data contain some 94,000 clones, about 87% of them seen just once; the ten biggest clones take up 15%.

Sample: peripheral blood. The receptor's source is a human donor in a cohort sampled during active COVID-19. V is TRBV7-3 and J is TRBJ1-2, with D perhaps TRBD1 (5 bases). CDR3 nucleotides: TGTGCCAGCAGCTTTGACAGAAGCTATGGCTACACCTTC. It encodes CASSFDRSYGYTF.